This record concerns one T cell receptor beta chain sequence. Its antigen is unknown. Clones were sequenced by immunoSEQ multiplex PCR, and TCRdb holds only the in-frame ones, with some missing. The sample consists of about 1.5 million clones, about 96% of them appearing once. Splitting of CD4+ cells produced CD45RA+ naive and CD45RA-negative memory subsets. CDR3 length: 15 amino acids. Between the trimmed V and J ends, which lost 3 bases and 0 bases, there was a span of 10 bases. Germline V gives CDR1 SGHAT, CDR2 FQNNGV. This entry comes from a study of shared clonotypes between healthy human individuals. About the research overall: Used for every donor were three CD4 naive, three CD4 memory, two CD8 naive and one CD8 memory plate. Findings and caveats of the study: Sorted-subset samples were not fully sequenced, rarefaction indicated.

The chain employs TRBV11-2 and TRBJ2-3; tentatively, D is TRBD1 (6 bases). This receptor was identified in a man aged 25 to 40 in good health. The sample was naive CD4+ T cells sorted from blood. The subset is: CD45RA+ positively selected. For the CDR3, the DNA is TGTGCCAGCAGCTTGGACAGATCAAGCACAGATACGCAGTATTTT. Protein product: CASSLDRSSTDTQYF.